The T cell receptor (beta chain) under discussion was sequenced for a study of T cells in Graves' hyperthyroidism and ophthalmopathy. Those with hyperthyroidism were 18 to 65 years old, newly diagnosed, and ill for under 2 months. At first hyperthyroidism diagnosis, before any ophthalmopathy symptoms, the blood sample was collected. On this clonotype itself: As yet, its antigen is unknown.

RNA transcripts served as the template for amplifying TCR beta CDR3 regions. HTBI primers drove first-round RT-PCR of the TCR CDR3. From the multiplex PCR reads, TCRdb called clonotypes with MiXCR, one entry per CDR3 protein. The data hold 270,000 or so distinct CDR3 sequences, with approximately 16% observed a single time. The CDR3 is 15 amino acids. CDR1 is MDHEN and CDR2 is SYDVKM in the germline V gene. V lost 3 bases and J lost 6, with 18 bases in between. Study conclusions and caveats: Blood samples included most of the expanded thyroid clonotypes exceeding 0.001.

This receptor was identified in a woman aged 45 to 65 with Graves' hyperthyroidism that later progressed to Graves' ophthalmopathy. The chain employs TRBV28 and TRBJ2-7, with D perhaps TRBD2 (6 bases). Sequenced: blood. DNA of the CDR3: TGTGCCAGCAGTTTGACCGGGACTTTCGTCCGCGAGCAGTACTTC. Translation: CASSLTGTFVREQYF.